Each of the 2 T cell receptor beta chains below was sequenced from the same sample in a study of technical replicates of blood from four donors. Repertoires were generated with immunoSEQ multiplex PCR, while TCRdb's copy carries only in-frame clones and drops some. The repertoire holds 90,000 to 100,000 clones, approximately 94% seen once, with 0.2% to 0.25% in the top ten. Input material: T cells isolated from PBMCs. Receptor source: a human donor in good health.

The chain links TRBV28 to TRBJ1-3; 9 nucleotides line up with TRBD1. From germline, CDR1 is MDHEN and CDR2 SYDVKM. V was clipped by 7 bases and J by 2 bases; unmatched bases: 6. This CDR3 is 15 amino acids long. This CDR3 is CASTLTGGTGNTIYF. CDR3 DNA sequence: TGTGCCAGCACCCTGACAGGGGGGACTGGAAACACCATATATTTT. Complete variable domain (other parts from reference TRBV28 and TRBJ1-3): DVKVTQSSRYLVKRTGEKVFLECVQDMDHENMFWYRQDPGLGLRLIYFSYDVKMKEKGDIPEGYSVSREKKERFSLILESASTNQTSMYLCASTLTGGTGNTIYFGEGSWLTVV.

This clone showed up just once. The V call is TRBV6-1, the J call TRBJ2-3, with 12 bases matching TRBD2. V lost 2 bases, J lost 4 bases, and 4 bases stayed unmatched. The germline gives CDR1 MNHNS, CDR2 SASEGT. CDR3 size: 16 residues. This CDR3 is CASSETASGRADTQYF. The CDR3 nucleotides are TGTGCCAGCAGTGAAACCGCTAGCGGGAGGGCAGATACGCAGTATTTT.